This T cell receptor beta chain was documented in a study of T cells in Graves' hyperthyroidism and ophthalmopathy. On the study more broadly: The initial diagnosis was the point when peripheral blood was collected, ahead of any treatment.

The CDR3 consists of 12 residues. Trimming shortened V by 0 bases and J by 6 bases, and 6 bases separated the two germline ends. CDR1 and CDR2 (germline): SGHDN, FVKESK. Researchers amplified the TCR beta CDR3 regions from RNA transcripts. First-round RT-PCR of the TCR CDR3 relied on the HTBI primer set. A single record per CDR3 protein comes from TCRdb applying MiXCR to the multiplex PCR reads. The repertoire holds more than 650,000 distinct CDR3 sequences, with 12% to 15% as singletons. The sample taken for sequencing was blood. The receptor was isolated from a young woman with Graves' hyperthyroidism. This chain links TRBV14 with TRBJ2-7; the D is unclear. The CDR3 reads CASSQESLEQYF. In DNA form, the CDR3 reads TGTGCCAGCAGCCAAGAATCCCTCGAGCAGTACTTC.